This T cell receptor beta chain derives from a study of cytomegalovirus exposure and HLA in healthy donors. For the study at large: About 85 million unique TCR sequences came from HLA-typed donors in an early release. Study-wide results and limits: Rarity marked most TCR sequences, yet some public TCRs occurred in many donors. In an earlier analysis, about 87% or about 30%: the productive usage of most TCR beta V segments.

The CDR3 is made up of 20 amino acids. Germline V gene lookup returns CDR1 SGHRS and CDR2 YFSETQ. V lost 4 bases to trimming and J lost 4 bases; unmatched junction nucleotides: 25. On this clone: The antigen is unknown.

60 Vbeta and 13 Jbeta primers were used in PCR. Assay used: immunoSEQ multiplex PCR; TCRdb lists only in-frame clones, some missing. The sample records about 160,000 clones, over 70% being singletons. The receptor was isolated from a woman aged 50 to 60 in good health and CMV-seropositive. Sequencing was performed on PBMCs. The chain combines TRBV5-1 with TRBJ2-5; 7 bases match TRBD1. CDR3 sequence: CASSIQGPRIGGGLRETQYF. The CDR3, as DNA: TGCGCCAGCAGCATACAGGGCCCTAGAATAGGGGGCGGATTAAGAGAGACCCAGTACTTC.